Each of the 3 T cell receptor beta chains below was sequenced from the same sample in a study of vaccination and CD4 T cells after COVID-19. The treatment: roughly ten-day PBMC culture with coronavirus spike peptide pools or control peptides (ViraFEST assay). The antigens for these receptors are not known. Oncomine TCR Beta short-read sequencing was applied to DNA from cultured CD4+ T cells. TCRdb used MiXCR to reprocess the PCR reads, holding one entry per CDR3 protein. The sample comprises about 14,000 distinct CDR3 sequences, around 60% of which are singletons, and less than 7% rests with the top ten. Sequencing used CD4+ T cells from blood, cultured in vitro. The receptor set was obtained from a human donor who had recovered from COVID-19.

This chain links TRBV20-1 with TRBJ1-1, with D possibly being TRBD1 (5 bases). The CDR3 has 14 amino acids. CDR1 is DFQATT, CDR2 SNEGSKA, per germline (reference sequence). V shed 5 bases and J shed 5 bases, with 18 bases lying between them. In DNA form, the CDR3 reads TGCAGTGCTGTTAGGGAGGGACTAGGGACTGAAGCTTTCTTT. This sequence encodes CSAVREGLGTEAFF.

This chain joins TRBV10-1 and TRBJ2-1; D may match TRBD1 or TRBD2 (6 bases each). V was cut by 6 bases and J by 9 bases, with 18 bases left in between. The CDR3 is 14 amino acids. CDR1 is WNHNN and CDR2 is SYGVQD in the germline V gene (reference sequence). The CDR3 region has the DNA TGCGCCAGCAGCCCACAGGGAGGACCGAGTGAGCAGTTCTTC. It encodes CASSPQGGPSEQFF.

V is TRBV10-3 and J is TRBJ1-5, with 7 bases fitting TRBD1. CDR3 length equals 13 residues. Germline assignment: CDR1 ENHRY and CDR2 SYGVKD. With V trimmed by 10 bases and J by 3 bases, 6 bases remained unmatched. The CDR3 loop is CASGTELNQPQHF. The DNA of the CDR3 is TGTGCCAGCGGGACAGAGCTCAATCAGCCCCAGCATTTT.